Below are 10 T cell receptor beta chains sequenced from a single sample in a study of cytomegalovirus exposure and HLA in healthy donors. PCR employed 60 Vbeta and 13 Jbeta primers. Method: immunoSEQ multiplex PCR; TCRdb's copy keeps in-frame clones and lacks some. The sample consists of about 220,000 clones, approximately 82% of them appearing once. The sequenced material came from PBMCs. The receptor set was obtained from a man between 18 and 35 years old in good health and CMV-seronegative.

The J gene is TRBJ2-3, the V gene TRBV4-1, with 13 nucleotides matching TRBD2. Trimming removed 10 bases from V and 4 bases from J; junction bases left unmatched: 5. Per the germline V gene, CDR1 is MGHRA and CDR2 is YSYEKL. CDR3 length: 14 amino acids. CDR3 region: CATRLAGGADTQYF. CDR3 nucleotide sequence: TGCGCCACCCGACTAGCGGGAGGCGCAGATACGCAGTATTTT.

The J gene is TRBJ2-3, the V gene TRBV6-1, with 11 bases that match TRBD2. CDR3 size: 16 residues. CDR1 and CDR2 from the germline V gene are MNHNS and SASEGT. After removal of 4 bases from V and 11 bases from J, the junction contained 14 bases not matched to a gene. The CDR3 region has the DNA TGTGCCAGCAGTGCACCGGGACTAGCGGCCCCCGTCGTGCAGTATTTT. Amino acids: CASSAPGLAAPVVQYF.

This rearrangement joins TRBV25-1 to TRBJ2-1, with D tentatively TRBD2 (5 bases). CDR1 and CDR2 from the germline V gene are MGHDK and SYGVNS. Trimming shortened V by 1 base and J by 6 bases, and 16 bases separated the two germline ends. CDR3 size: 16 residues. CDR3 loop: CASSELFRTATNEQFF. The CDR3 bases are TGTGCCAGCAGTGAATTATTTCGGACTGCCACCAATGAGCAGTTCTTC.

A few counts support this clone. This chain links TRBV29-1 with TRBJ1-1; possibly TRBD1 for D (5 bases). Germline V gene data show CDR1 as SQVTM and CDR2 as ANQGSEA. V gave up 6 bases and J gave up 11 bases, with 19 bases separating them. This CDR3 contains 12 residues. This CDR3 reads CSVSSEWGVAFF. DNA for the CDR3: TGCAGCGTCTCTTCGGAGTGGGGGGTTGCTTTCTTT.

J is TRBJ1-4 and V is TRBV7-9; no clear D. The germline gives CDR1 SEHNR, CDR2 FQNEAQ (reference sequence). The ends were cut back, 5 bases at V and 8 bases at J, with 9 bases in the middle. The CDR3 runs to 12 residues. This chain's CDR3 is CASSPRGEKLFF. The CDR3, as DNA: TGTGCCAGCAGCCCCCGCGGAGAAAAACTGTTTTTT. The entire variable domain, with the rest obtained from reference TRBV7-9 and TRBJ1-4, is as follows: DTGVSQNPRHKITKRGQNVTFRCDPISEHNRLYWYRQTLGQGPEFLTYFQNEAQLEKSRLLSDRFSAERPKGSFSTLEIQRTEQGDSAMYLCASSPRGEKLFFGSGTQLSVL.

This clone was seen a few times. The CDR3 sequence: CATGGGPREQYF. The CDR3 coding sequence is TGTGCCACCGGGGGTGGGCCTCGCGAGCAGTACTTC. V gene TRBV9 combines with J gene TRBJ2-7; TRBD2 is a possible D gene (6 bases). Looked up from germline, CDR1 is SGDLS and CDR2 is YYNGEE. Deletions cut 9 bases from V and 6 bases from J, with 16 bases between. The CDR3 is 12 residues long.

The chain employs TRBV30 and TRBJ2-6, with TRBD1 identical over 7 bases. V dropped 4 bases and J dropped 2; count of bases not matched to a gene: 2. The CDR3 length is 14 residues. Germline lookup yields CDR1 GTSNPN and CDR2 SVGIG (reference sequence). This CDR3 is CAWTRGPGANVLTF. The CDR3 DNA reads TGTGCCTGGACTAGGGGGCCTGGGGCCAACGTCCTGACTTTC.

The J gene is TRBJ1-3, the V gene TRBV4-2, with a weak D call TRBD1 (5 bases). Germline V gene sequence: CDR1 LGHNA, CDR2 YNFKEQ. Trimming took 0 bases from V and 0 from J, leaving 9 bases between them. The CDR3 totals 16 residues. In DNA, the CDR3 is TGTGCCAGCAGCCAAGATGGGGCGAGCTCTGGAAACACCATATATTTT. It translates to CASSQDGASSGNTIYF.

This chain uses TRBV2 with TRBJ1-4; D may be TRBD1 (6 bases). Trimming pared 5 bases from V and 8 bases from J, leaving 15 bases between. CDR1 and CDR2 (germline): SNHLY, FYNNEI. The CDR3 length is 14 residues. DNA of the CDR3: TGTGCCAGCAGTCTGAGACAGGTTAAGGAAAAACTGTTTTTT. This encodes CASSLRQVKEKLFF.

This chain links TRBV6-1 with TRBJ2-7; 9 bases line up with TRBD2. CDR1 and CDR2 (germline): MNHNS, SASEGT. The length of the CDR3 is 15 residues. Losses at the gene ends were 4 bases for V and 3 bases for J; bases not matched to a gene: 7. The CDR3 loop reads CASSGGSGSLYEQYF. Written as DNA, the CDR3 is TGTGCCAGCAGTGGGGGTAGCGGGAGTCTCTACGAGCAGTACTTC.